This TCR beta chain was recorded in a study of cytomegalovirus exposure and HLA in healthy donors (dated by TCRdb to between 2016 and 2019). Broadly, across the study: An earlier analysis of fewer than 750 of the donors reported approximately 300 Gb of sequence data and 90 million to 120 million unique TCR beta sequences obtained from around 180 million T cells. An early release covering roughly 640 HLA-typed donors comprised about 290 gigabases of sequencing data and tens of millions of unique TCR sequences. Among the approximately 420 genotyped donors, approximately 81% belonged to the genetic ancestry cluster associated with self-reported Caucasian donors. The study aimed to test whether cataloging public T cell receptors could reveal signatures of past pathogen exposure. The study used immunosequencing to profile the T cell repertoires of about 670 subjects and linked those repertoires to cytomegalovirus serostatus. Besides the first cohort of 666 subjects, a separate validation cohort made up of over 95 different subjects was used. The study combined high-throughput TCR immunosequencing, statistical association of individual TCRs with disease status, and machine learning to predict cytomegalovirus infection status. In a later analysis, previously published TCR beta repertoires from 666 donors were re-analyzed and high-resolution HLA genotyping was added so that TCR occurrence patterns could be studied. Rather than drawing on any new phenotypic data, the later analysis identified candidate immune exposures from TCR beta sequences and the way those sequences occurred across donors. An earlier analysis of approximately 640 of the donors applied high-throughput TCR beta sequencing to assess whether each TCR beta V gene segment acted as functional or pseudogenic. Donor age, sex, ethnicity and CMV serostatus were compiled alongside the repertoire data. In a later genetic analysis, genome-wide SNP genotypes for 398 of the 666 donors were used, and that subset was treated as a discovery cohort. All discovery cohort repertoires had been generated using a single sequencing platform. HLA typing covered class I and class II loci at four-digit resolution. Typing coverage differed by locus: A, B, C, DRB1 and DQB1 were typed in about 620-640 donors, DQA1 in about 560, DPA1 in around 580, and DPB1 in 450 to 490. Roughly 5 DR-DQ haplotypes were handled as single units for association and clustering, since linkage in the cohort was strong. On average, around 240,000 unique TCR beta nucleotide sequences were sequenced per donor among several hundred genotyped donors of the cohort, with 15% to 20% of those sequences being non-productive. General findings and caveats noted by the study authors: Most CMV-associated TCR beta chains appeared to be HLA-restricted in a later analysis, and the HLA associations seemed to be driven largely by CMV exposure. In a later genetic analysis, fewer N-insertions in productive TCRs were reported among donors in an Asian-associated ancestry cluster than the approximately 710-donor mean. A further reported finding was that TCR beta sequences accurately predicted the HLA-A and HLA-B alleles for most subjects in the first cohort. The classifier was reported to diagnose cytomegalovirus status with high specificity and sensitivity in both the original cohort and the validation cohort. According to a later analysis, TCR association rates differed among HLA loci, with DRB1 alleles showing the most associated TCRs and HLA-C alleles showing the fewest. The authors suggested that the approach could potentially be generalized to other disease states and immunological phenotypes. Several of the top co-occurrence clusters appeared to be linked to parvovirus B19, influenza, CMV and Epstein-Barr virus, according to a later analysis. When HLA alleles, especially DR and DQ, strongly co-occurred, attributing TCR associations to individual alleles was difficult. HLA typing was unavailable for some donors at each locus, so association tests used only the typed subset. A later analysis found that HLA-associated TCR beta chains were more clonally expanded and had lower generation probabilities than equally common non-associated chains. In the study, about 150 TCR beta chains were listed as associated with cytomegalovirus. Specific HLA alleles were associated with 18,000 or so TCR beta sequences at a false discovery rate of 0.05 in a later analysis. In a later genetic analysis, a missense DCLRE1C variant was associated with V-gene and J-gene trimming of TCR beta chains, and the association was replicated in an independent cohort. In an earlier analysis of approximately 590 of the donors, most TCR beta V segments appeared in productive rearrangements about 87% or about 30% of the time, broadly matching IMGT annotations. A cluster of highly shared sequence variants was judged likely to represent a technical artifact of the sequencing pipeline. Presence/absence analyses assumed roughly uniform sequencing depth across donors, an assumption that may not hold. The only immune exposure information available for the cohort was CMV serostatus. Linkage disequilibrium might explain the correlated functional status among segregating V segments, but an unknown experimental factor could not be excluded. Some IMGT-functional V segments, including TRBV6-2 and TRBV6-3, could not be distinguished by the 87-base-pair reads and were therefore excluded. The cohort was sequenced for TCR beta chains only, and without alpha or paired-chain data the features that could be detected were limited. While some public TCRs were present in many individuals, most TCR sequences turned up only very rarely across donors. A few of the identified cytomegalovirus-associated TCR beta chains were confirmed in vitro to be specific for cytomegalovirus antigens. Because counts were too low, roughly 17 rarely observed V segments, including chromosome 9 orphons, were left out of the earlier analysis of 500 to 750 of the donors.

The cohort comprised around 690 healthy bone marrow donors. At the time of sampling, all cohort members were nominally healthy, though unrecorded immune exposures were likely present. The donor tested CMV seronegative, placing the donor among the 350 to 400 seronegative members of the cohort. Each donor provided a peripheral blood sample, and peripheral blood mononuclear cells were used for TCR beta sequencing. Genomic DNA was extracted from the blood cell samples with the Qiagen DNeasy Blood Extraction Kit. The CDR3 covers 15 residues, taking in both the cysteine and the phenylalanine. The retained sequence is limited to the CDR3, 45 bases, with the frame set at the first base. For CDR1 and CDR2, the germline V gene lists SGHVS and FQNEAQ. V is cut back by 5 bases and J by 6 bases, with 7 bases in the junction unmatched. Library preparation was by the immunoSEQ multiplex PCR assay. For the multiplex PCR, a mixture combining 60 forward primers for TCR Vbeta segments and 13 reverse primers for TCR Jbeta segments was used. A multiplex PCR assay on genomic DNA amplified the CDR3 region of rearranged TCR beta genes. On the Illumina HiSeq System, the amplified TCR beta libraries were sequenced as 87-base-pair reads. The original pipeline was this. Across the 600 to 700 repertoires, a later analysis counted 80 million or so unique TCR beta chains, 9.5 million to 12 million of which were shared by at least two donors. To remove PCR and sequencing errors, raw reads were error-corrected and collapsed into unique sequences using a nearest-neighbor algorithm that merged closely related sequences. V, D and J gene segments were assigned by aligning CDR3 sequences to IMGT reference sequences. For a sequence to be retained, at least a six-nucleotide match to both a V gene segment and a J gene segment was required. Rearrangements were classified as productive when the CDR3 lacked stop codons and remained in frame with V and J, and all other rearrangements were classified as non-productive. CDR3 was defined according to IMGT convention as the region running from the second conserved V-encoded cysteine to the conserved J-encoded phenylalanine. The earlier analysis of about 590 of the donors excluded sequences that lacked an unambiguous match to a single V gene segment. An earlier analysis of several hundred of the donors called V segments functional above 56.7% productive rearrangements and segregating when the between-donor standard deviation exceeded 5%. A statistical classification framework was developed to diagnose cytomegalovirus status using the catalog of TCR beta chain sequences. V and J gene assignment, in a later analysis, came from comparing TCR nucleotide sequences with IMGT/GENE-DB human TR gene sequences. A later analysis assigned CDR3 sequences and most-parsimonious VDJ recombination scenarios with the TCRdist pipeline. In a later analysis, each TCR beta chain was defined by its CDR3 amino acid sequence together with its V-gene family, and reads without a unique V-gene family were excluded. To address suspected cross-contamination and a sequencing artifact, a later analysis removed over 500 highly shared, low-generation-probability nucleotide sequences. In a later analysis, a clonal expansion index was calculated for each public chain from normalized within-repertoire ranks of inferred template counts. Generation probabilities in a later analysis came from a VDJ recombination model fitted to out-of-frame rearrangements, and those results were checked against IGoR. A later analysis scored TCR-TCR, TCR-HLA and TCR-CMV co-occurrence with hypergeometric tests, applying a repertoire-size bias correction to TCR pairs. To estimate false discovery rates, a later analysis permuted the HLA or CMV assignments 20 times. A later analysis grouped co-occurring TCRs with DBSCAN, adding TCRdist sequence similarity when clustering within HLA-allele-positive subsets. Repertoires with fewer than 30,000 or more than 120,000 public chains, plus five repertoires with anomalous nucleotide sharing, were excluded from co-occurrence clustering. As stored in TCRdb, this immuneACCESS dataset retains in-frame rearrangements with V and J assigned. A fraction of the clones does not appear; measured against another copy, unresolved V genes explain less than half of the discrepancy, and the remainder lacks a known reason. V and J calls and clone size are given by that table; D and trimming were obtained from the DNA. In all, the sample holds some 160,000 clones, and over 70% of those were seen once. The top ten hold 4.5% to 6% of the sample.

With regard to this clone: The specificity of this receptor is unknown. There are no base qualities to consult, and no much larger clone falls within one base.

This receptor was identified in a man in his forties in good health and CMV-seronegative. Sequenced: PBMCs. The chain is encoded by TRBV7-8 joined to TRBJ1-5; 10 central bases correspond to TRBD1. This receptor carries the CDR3 CASSQGTGEAQPQHF. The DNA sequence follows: TGTGCCAGCAGCCAGGGGACAGGGGAGGCTCAGCCCCAGCATTTT.